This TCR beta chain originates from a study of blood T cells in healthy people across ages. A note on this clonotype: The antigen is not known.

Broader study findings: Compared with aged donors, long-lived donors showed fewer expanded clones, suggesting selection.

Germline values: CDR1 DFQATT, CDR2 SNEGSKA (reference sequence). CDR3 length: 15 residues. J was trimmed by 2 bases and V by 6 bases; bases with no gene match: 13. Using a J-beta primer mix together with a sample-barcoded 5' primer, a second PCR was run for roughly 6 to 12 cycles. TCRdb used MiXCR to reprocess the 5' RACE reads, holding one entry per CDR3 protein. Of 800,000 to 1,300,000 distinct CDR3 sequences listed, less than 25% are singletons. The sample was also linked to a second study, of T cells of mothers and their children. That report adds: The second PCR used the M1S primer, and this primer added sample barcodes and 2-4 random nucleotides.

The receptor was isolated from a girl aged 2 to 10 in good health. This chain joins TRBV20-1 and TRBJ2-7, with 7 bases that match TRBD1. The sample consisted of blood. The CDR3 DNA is TGCAGTGCATCCCCCTGGGGGACAGAACCCTACGAGCAGTACTTC. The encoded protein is CSASPWGTEPYEQYF.